This record looks at one T cell receptor beta chain sequence and its context. Its cognate antigen is unknown. Per the original methods: Junction-only sequences produced by ImmunoSEQ had no quality scores, so filtering differed. TCRdb's copy holds only in-frame clones and misses some; the assay was immunoSEQ multiplex PCR. The DNA gave D and trimming, while V, J and clone size come from that table. This sample has some 2,000,000 clones, with 95% found just once. These data belong to a study of shared clonotypes between healthy human individuals. General study points: Blood was the only sampled material, and tissue repertoires likely differ. All-four-donor shared clonotypes had higher generation probabilities than non-shared clonotypes did.

Those who donated, Caucasian adults without exception, all lived in Nashville, Tennessee. Sample: naive CD4+ T cells sorted from blood. Subset indicated: CD45RA+ positively selected. The TCR sequence derives from a man aged 18-30 years in good health.

The CDR3 coding sequence is TGCGCCAGCAGCTTGGACAGGGCGGGTGAGACCCAGTACTTC. Amino acid sequence: CASSLDRAGETQYF. The gene calls are TRBV5-1 and TRBJ2-5, with D possibly TRBD1 on 6 matching bases. The CDR3 length is 14 residues. The germline V gene encodes CDR1 SGHRS and CDR2 YFSETQ. V was trimmed by 0 bases and J by 5 bases, leaving 11 bases between them.